The following is a T cell receptor (beta chain) sequence with its context. The data belong to a study of monozygotic twins with inflammatory bowel disease. CDR1 is LGHNA and CDR2 is YNFKEQ in the germline V gene. This CDR3 region has 18 residues. After re-calling the 5' RACE reads, TCRdb lists one entry per CDR3 protein, DNA absent. The listing contains more than 75,000 distinct CDR3 sequences. Sequenced material: blood. The TCR originated in a human donor with ulcerative colitis or Crohn's disease, or a healthy co-twin of an affected twin (not recorded which). The chain has TRBV4-2 and TRBJ2-2. CDR3 protein: CASSQELAGLSNTGELFF.